This T cell receptor (beta chain) was obtained from a study of T cells after yellow fever vaccination. Study-wide results and caveats: After the booster, roughly 96% of CD4 and more than 75% of CD8 primary-response clones were re-detected. A weaker secondary response peaked on day 5, the primary on day 15. Highly abundant clonotypes carried over from the bulk population could end up in FACS-sorted repertoires as contaminants.

For this clonotype: The target antigen is unknown.

A 5'RACE template-switching step, the method used to make TCR cDNA, added a universal primer site and UMIs. TCRdb fed the 5' RACE reads into MiXCR, producing one record per CDR3 protein. This sample has 550,000 to 750,000 distinct CDR3 sequences, with about 13% found just once. The receptor was derived from a man in his thirties or forties who received the YFV17D yellow fever vaccine. Here the sequenced sample was PBMCs, taken on the day of the yellow fever booster vaccination.

The CDR3 here is CSALQGDYGYTF. For the CDR3, the DNA is TGCAGTGCTCTTCAGGGTGATTATGGCTACACCTTC. The chain couples TRBV20-1 to TRBJ1-2; the D gene is possibly TRBD1 (5 bases). From germline, CDR1 is DFQATT and CDR2 SNEGSKA (reference sequence). V shed 5 bases and J shed 5 bases, with 12 bases lying between them. This CDR3 is 12 amino acids long.